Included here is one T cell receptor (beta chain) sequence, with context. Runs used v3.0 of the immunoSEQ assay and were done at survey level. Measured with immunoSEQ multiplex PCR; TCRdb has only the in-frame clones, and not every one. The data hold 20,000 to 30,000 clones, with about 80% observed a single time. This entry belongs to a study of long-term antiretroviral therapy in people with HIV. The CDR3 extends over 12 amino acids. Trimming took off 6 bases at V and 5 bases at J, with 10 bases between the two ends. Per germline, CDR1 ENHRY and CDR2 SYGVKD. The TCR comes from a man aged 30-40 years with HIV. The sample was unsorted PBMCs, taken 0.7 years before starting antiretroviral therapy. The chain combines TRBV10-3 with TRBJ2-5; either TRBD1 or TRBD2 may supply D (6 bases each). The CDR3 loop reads CAIRGGEETQYF. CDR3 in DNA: TGTGCCATCAGGGGGGGCGAGGAGACCCAGTACTTC.